This section outlines one TCR beta chain sequence together with its context. Its target is unknown. The data derive from a study of T cells in Graves' hyperthyroidism and ophthalmopathy. Amplification yielded TCR beta CDR3 regions, with RNA transcripts as the source. A set of HTBI primers served as the primers for a first-round RT-PCR of the TCR CDR3. MiXCR was run by TCRdb on the multiplex PCR reads, yielding one entry per CDR3 protein. The sample has under 350,000 distinct CDR3 sequences, 15% to 20% seen once. CDR3 length: 13 amino acids. CDR1 is MNHEY and CDR2 is SMNVEV in the germline V gene (reference sequence). Trimming took 5 bases from V and 3 from J, leaving 10 bases between them. Study-wide results and limits: Among thyroid clonotypes expanded above 0.001, most also appeared in blood.

The sequencing input was blood. The rearrangement links TRBV27 to TRBJ1-2; D ambiguous. This TCR was recovered from a woman between 45 and 60 years old with Graves' hyperthyroidism. For the CDR3, the DNA is TGTGCCAGCAGTCGCGACAACGACTATGGCTACACCTTC. Encoded protein: CASSRDNDYGYTF.